The 21 T cell receptor beta chains listed next were all sequenced from one sample in a study of CD8 T cells in ankylosing spondylitis. Each CDR3 protein gets one entry after TCRdb re-called the 5' RACE reads with MiXCR. Among 200,000 to 300,000 distinct CDR3 sequences listed, around 10% were seen once. The sequenced sample consisted of blood, either unsorted or a sorted T cell fraction (not recorded which). These TCRs come from a male donor with ankylosing spondylitis or in good health (not recorded which).

This clonotype was recorded many times. The chain couples TRBV2 to TRBJ1-1; D remains ambiguous. Trimming removed 6 bases from V and 4 bases from J, with 6 bases in between. Per the germline V gene, CDR1 is SNHLY and CDR2 is FYNNEI. The CDR3 is made up of 11 amino acids. The chain's CDR3 is CASRWGTEAFF. CDR3 sequence (DNA): TGTGCCAGCAGATGGGGCACTGAAGCTTTCTTT.

This clonotype was picked up many times. The gene calls are TRBV20-1 and TRBJ1-1, with D possibly TRBD1 on 5 matching bases. The CDR3 runs to 14 residues. V was trimmed by 5 bases and J by 5 bases, leaving 18 bases between them. Looked up from germline, CDR1 is DFQATT and CDR2 is SNEGSKA (reference sequence). The CDR3 bases are TGCAGTGCTGTCCAAAGGGGTCTAGGGACTGAAGCTTTCTTT. It codes for CSAVQRGLGTEAFF.

This clonotype was recorded at least ten times. The chain joins TRBV20-1 to TRBJ1-6; D ambiguous. Germline V gene sequence: CDR1 DFQATT, CDR2 SNEGSKA (reference sequence). The CDR3 is made up of 13 amino acids. V was trimmed by 4 bases and J by 5 bases, leaving 9 bases between them. The CDR3 region has the DNA TGCAGTGCTACCTACAGAGATAATTCACCCCTCCACTTT. It translates to CSATYRDNSPLHF.

This clonotype was seen at least ten times. The chain uses TRBV10-3 and TRBJ2-2; D is undetermined. The germline V and J ends were trimmed by 0 bases and 2 bases, with 13 bases remaining between them. The CDR3 spans 17 residues. Germline V CDR1 and CDR2: ENHRY, SYGVKD. CDR3 sequence reads: CAISESKGSLNTGELFF. In DNA, the CDR3 is TGTGCCATCAGTGAGTCGAAGGGTAGCCTCAACACCGGGGAGCTGTTTTTT.

This clonotype was observed many times. This sequence joins TRBV5-1 and TRBJ2-7, with a weak D call TRBD2 (7 bases). The CDR3 length is 14 residues. Per the germline V gene, CDR1 is SGHRS and CDR2 is YFSETQ. V gave up 5 bases and J gave up 7 bases, with 19 bases separating them. The CDR3 DNA follows: TGCGCCAGCAGTTCGCTGGGGGGGCCCGGGGAGCAGTACTTC. Its translation is CASSSLGGPGEQYF.

This clonotype was seen repeatedly, ten times or more. V is TRBV9 and J is TRBJ2-7; D assignment may be TRBD1 or TRBD2 (5 bases each). V lost 2 bases to trimming and J lost 3 bases, with 12 bases between them. The germline V gene has CDR1 SGDLS and CDR2 YYNGEE. The CDR3 extends over 14 amino acids. DNA for the CDR3: TGTGCCAGCAGCGTGGGGACCCCGTTCTACGAGCAGTACTTC. This codes for CASSVGTPFYEQYF.

This clonotype was recorded at least ten times. The V and J genes are TRBV12-3 or TRBV12-4 and TRBJ2-7; 13 nucleotides match TRBD2. Unmatched junction bases numbered 7, after V lost 8 bases and J lost 6 bases. CDR3 size: 14 residues. The CDR3 nucleotides are TGTGCCAGCGGAGGAGGACTAGCGGGAGTCGAGCAGTACTTC. This sequence encodes CASGGGLAGVEQYF.

This clonotype was counted ten times or more. V gene TRBV29-1 combines with J gene TRBJ1-1; a weak D match, TRBD1 (6 bases). The CDR3 covers 12 residues. The ends were cut back, 7 bases at V and 7 bases at J, with 16 bases in the middle. Germline-derived CDR1 and CDR2 are SQVTM and ANQGSEA. CDR3 amino acids: CSGASGVSEAFF. The CDR3 DNA follows: TGCAGCGGGGCCTCAGGGGTGAGTGAAGCTTTCTTT.

This clonotype was recorded many times. This sequence joins TRBV5-1 and TRBJ2-3, with TRBD2 as a possible D gene (6 bases). V was shortened by 0 bases and J by 0 bases, with 8 bases between the two germline ends. Germline V CDR1 and CDR2: SGHRS, YFSETQ. The CDR3 totals 15 residues. The CDR3 coding sequence is TGCGCCAGCAGCTTGGGGGACTCTAGCACAGATACGCAGTATTTT. Translating gives CASSLGDSSTDTQYF.

This clonotype was detected many times. The genes are TRBV10-3 and TRBJ1-6; tentative D call: TRBD1 (6 bases). V was clipped by 3 bases and J by 9 bases, with 12 bases between them. CDR3 length: 14 residues. CDR1 is ENHRY, CDR2 SYGVKD, per germline. CDR3 sequence reads: CAISDRGGVSPLHF. CDR3 sequence (DNA): TGTGCCATCAGTGATAGGGGGGGTGTTTCACCCCTCCACTTT.

Ten or more counts support this clonotype. This sequence joins TRBV29-1 and TRBJ2-2, with D uncertain. Germline V gene lookup returns CDR1 SQVTM and CDR2 ANQGSEA. V was shortened by 1 base and J by 6 bases, with 12 bases between the two germline ends. The CDR3 consists of 14 residues. For the CDR3, the DNA is TGCAGCGTTGAAGGTGGGGTCGGGCCCGGGGAGCTGTTTTTT. Translating it yields CSVEGGVGPGELFF.

The table lists this clonotype with a few counts. The J gene is TRBJ2-1, the V gene TRBV7-7; maybe TRBD1 (6 bases). The CDR3 length is 13 residues. Germline CDR1 reads SSHAT; CDR2 reads FNYEAQ (reference sequence). The germline V and J ends were trimmed by 6 bases and 7 bases, with 13 bases remaining between them. The CDR3 spells CASRSQGENEQFF. DNA of the CDR3: TGTGCCAGCAGATCACAGGGTGAAAATGAGCAGTTCTTC.

This clonotype was observed once. The chain is built from TRBV2 and TRBJ2-1; D is ambiguous. Germline CDR1 is SNHLY and CDR2 is FYNNEI. The CDR3 contains 13 residues. V lost 7 bases to trimming and J lost 6 bases, with 13 bases between them. The CDR3 sequence: CASTGTGFNEQFF. The CDR3, as DNA: TGTGCCAGCACCGGTACCGGCTTCAATGAGCAGTTCTTC.

With regard to this clonotype: A read error may be the cause here, since a much bigger clone is one base away. V usage is TRBV20-1 and J usage is TRBJ1-2; tentative D call: TRBD1 (6 bases). Germline V CDR1 and CDR2: DFQATT, SNEGSKA (reference sequence). Trimming removed 2 bases from V and 8 bases from J, with 18 bases in between. The CDR3 loop spans 14 amino acids. The CDR3 DNA follows: TGCAGTGCTAGACCTACAGGGAGTCGGGACGGCTACACCTTC. Amino acids: CSARPTGSRDGYTF.

This clonotype was seen repeatedly, ten times or more. V usage is TRBV5-5 and J usage is TRBJ2-7, with D unclear. This CDR3 has 13 amino acids. From germline, CDR1 is SGHKS and CDR2 YYEKEE (reference sequence). Trimming cost V 1 base and J 0 bases, with 5 bases left between them. The CDR3 DNA sequence: TGTGCCAGCAGCTTGTACCTCTCCTACGAGCAGTACTTC. It yields the protein CASSLYLSYEQYF.

The chain carries TRBV28 and TRBJ2-3; D is undetermined. This CDR3 region has 12 residues. CDR1 MDHEN and CDR2 SYDVKM come from the germline V gene. The V gene lost 7 bases and the J gene lost 2 bases, with 7 bases spanning the gap. As DNA, the CDR3 is TGTGCCAGCACAAAAAACACAGATACGCAGTATTTT. Residues: CASTKNTDTQYF.

The rearrangement joins TRBV7-9 to TRBJ2-7; D is ambiguous. The V gene lost 7 bases and the J gene lost 4 bases, with 20 bases spanning the gap. The CDR3 runs to 15 residues. CDR1 is SEHNR and CDR2 is FQNEAQ in the germline V gene (reference sequence). CDR3 residues: CASNLLSEEIYEQYF. The CDR3 DNA is TGTGCCAGCAACCTTTTAAGTGAAGAAATTTACGAGCAGTACTTC.

There are many counts of this clonotype. The rearrangement joins TRBV6-2 or TRBV6-3 to TRBJ1-1; the D gene is possibly TRBD1 (5 bases). The CDR3 has 15 amino acids. The V end was cut by 6 bases, the J end by 5 bases, with 19 bases between. Germline CDR1 and CDR2: MNHEY and SVGEGT. CDR3 loop: CASRPISGLGTEAFF. The DNA for the CDR3 is TGTGCCAGCAGGCCGATCTCGGGGCTGGGAACTGAAGCTTTCTTT.

This clonotype turned up a few times. The rearrangement uses TRBV29-1 and TRBJ2-5; D perhaps matches TRBD2 (5 bases). The germline V gene encodes CDR1 SQVTM and CDR2 ANQGSEA. Trimming took 3 bases from V and 5 from J, leaving 16 bases between them. The CDR3 is made up of 14 amino acids. CDR3 nucleotides: TGCAGCGTTGACGTTTTCTGGGGAGAGGAGACCCAGTACTTC. It yields the protein CSVDVFWGEETQYF.

The chain links TRBV5-1 to TRBJ2-1, with a tentative D call TRBD1 (5 bases). CDR3 length equals 14 residues. V shed 2 bases and J shed 7 bases, with 13 bases lying between them. Germline loops: CDR1 SGHRS, CDR2 YFSETQ. CDR3 DNA sequence: TGCGCCAGCAGCTTCGAAGGCAGGGTGAATGAGCAGTTCTTC. It encodes CASSFEGRVNEQFF.

This clonotype was seen ten or more times. This chain uses TRBV20-1 with TRBJ2-7, with TRBD2 as a possible D gene (6 bases). Germline assignment: CDR1 DFQATT and CDR2 SNEGSKA (reference sequence). The CDR3 consists of 14 residues. V dropped 6 bases and J dropped 7 bases, with 22 bases sitting between them. The CDR3 loop reads CSAVKIGGPGEQYF. The DNA for the CDR3 is TGCAGTGCCGTAAAAATAGGAGGGCCGGGGGAGCAGTACTTC.